What follows are 9 T cell receptor delta chains derived from one specimen sequenced in a study of gamma-delta chains in newborns, infants, children. TCRdb reapplied CATT to the reads. The sample includes around 1,600 delta-chain clones, roughly 47% of them seen just once. Sequences were obtained from blood. The receptors shown here come from a child who had a fever.

This clone was seen a handful of times. Other DNA sequences within the sample encode an identical CDR3. CDR3 residues: CACDPVGANTDKLIF. The CDR3 bases are TGTGCCTGTGACCCTGTGGGGGCGAACACCGATAAACTCATCTTT. This sequence joins TRDV2 and TRDJ1; weak D call: TRDD3 (6 bases). Trimming took 3 bases from V and 0 from J, leaving 13 bases between them. The germline V gene has CDR1 GEAIGNYY and CDR2 EKD. The CDR3 sequence is 15 residues long.

This clone has only a few counts. V and J are TRDV2 and TRDJ1; D is perhaps TRDD3 (6 bases). There are 20 residues in the CDR3. Germline V gives CDR1 GEAIGNYY, CDR2 EKD. Trimming left V 0 bases short and J 0 bases short, with 25 bases between. CDR3 nucleotide sequence: TGTGCCTGTGACACCGTTGCTACTGGGACCCGAAATGTATACACCGATAAACTCATCTTT. It translates to CACDTVATGTRNVYTDKLIF.

In its sample, this clone ranks as large (0.1 to 1%). The chain uses TRDV2 and TRDJ3, with TRDD3 matching 13 bases. The CDR3 sequence is 20 residues long. Germline-derived CDR1 and CDR2 are GEAIGNYY and EKD. V was pared by 2 bases and J by 0 bases, with 6 bases of the junction left unmatched. CDR3 sequence: CACDKVLGDTRSWDTRQMFF. In DNA form, the CDR3 reads TGTGCCTGTGACAAAGTACTGGGGGATACGCGCTCCTGGGACACCCGACAGATGTTTTTC.

The gene calls are TRDV2 and TRDJ1; the D gene is possibly TRDD2 (5 bases). This CDR3 has 20 residues. Trimming cost V 2 bases and J 0 bases, with 27 bases left between them. Per the germline V gene, CDR1 is GEAIGNYY and CDR2 is EKD. The CDR3 DNA sequence: TGTGCCTGTGACAGGGTTATTGGAGGCACCCTACCTCAGTACACCGATAAACTCATCTTT. This sequence encodes CACDRVIGGTLPQYTDKLIF.

By frequency in the sample, this clone is large (0.1 to 1%). The rearrangement links TRDV2 to TRDJ3, with TRDD3 matching 12 bases. CDR3 length: 18 amino acids. J lost 0 bases, V lost 5 bases, and 4 bases had no gene match. Germline CDR1 and CDR2: GEAIGNYY and EKD. Here the CDR3 DNA reads TGTGCCTGTGCCTACTGGGGGATACTCTCCTGGGACACCCGACAGATGTTTTTC. It codes for CACAYWGILSWDTRQMFF.

By proportion, this clone is large. The CDR3 loop is CALGGWGTYTDKLIF. CDR3 in DNA: TGTGCTCTTGGTGGCTGGGGGACGTACACCGATAAACTCATCTTT. This chain connects TRDV1 to TRDJ1, with TRDD3 identical over 8 bases. The V segment lost 6 bases and the J segment 0 bases; nucleotides outside the gene matches: 6. CDR1 and CDR2 (germline): TSWWSYY, QGS. The CDR3 has 15 residues.

This clone is labeled large. J is TRDJ1 and V is TRDV2; 10 nucleotides match TRDD3. There are 18 residues in the CDR3. Germline V gene sequence: CDR1 GEAIGNYY, CDR2 EKD. The V segment lost 1 base and the J segment 0 bases; nucleotides outside the gene matches: 10. CDR3 residues: CACDTLGDMASDTDKLIF. Here the CDR3 DNA reads TGTGCCTGTGACACGCTGGGGGATATGGCCTCGGACACCGATAAACTCATCTTT.

Concerning this clone: This likely stems from a read error, as it lies one base from a far larger clone. Other DNA sequences from this sample encode an identical CDR3 as well. The V and J genes are TRDV2 and TRDJ1, with TRDD3 identical over 8 bases. Germline V gene lookup returns CDR1 GEAIGNYY and CDR2 EKD. V gave up 2 bases and J gave up 0 bases; unmatched junction bases: 4. The CDR3 runs to 15 residues. CDR3 in amino acids: CACDNLLGDTDKLIF. CDR3 DNA sequence: TGTGCCTGTGACAACTTACTGGGGGACACCGATAAACTCATCTTT.

Comments on this clone: Just one base apart from a much larger clone, this may be a read error. The chain has TRDV1 and TRDJ1, with 12 bases fitting TRDD3. The CDR3 has 21 residues. The germline V gene has CDR1 TSWWSYY and CDR2 QGS. CDR3 loop: CAHGEAGYLVPLLGDTEKLIF. The CDR3 region has the DNA TGTGCTCATGGGGAAGCGGGTTACCTAGTCCCCTTACTGGGGGATACCGAAAAACTCATCTTT.